This T cell receptor (beta chain) was sequenced for a study of T-cell memory formation after mild COVID-19. The germline V gene encodes CDR1 GTSNPN and CDR2 SVGIG (reference sequence). The length of the CDR3 is 13 residues. V was shortened by 3 bases and J by 10 bases, with 16 bases between the two germline ends. This clonotype has only a few counts. The antigen remains unidentified. Study-level results: A balance of CD4 and CD8 characterized clones contracting day 15 to 85, whereas later expanders leaned CD4+.

In TCRdb, the 5' RACE reads were re-called with MiXCR into one record per CDR3 protein. Of about 400,000 distinct CDR3 sequences listed, 20% to 25% were seen once; the top ten hold less than 15%. This receptor was obtained from an adult woman who had mild COVID-19 (a few samples of this study predate the infection). Cell type and time point are not known. V is TRBV30 and J is TRBJ2-1; D possibly matches TRBD1 or TRBD2 (5 bases each). Sequenced material: PBMCs or a T cell subset sorted from them (not recorded which). The CDR3 is CAWSPHTGREQFF. The CDR3 coding sequence is TGTGCCTGGAGCCCTCACACGGGACGAGAGCAGTTCTTC. The variable domain in full, with the rest retrieved from reference TRBV30 and TRBJ2-1, is SQTIHQWPATLVQPVGSPLSLECTVEGTSNPNLYWYRQAAGRGLQLLFYSVGIGQISSEVPQNLSASRPQDRQFILSSKKLLLSDSGFYLCAWSPHTGREQFFGPGTRLTVL.